What follows describes a single TCR beta chain. Its antigen is as yet unknown. CDR1 and CDR2 (germline): DFQATT, SNEGSKA (reference sequence). V dropped 1 base and J dropped 4 bases, with 18 bases sitting between them. The CDR3 is made up of 16 amino acids. This record belongs to a study of post-analysis software for immune sequencing data. Study information: Several disease courses (relapsing-remitting, secondary progressive and progressive-relapsing) of multiple sclerosis were included.

Unique molecular identifiers had been added to the TCR beta cDNA libraries. With about 1 to 11 million T cells as the source, roughly 0.5 million cDNA molecules resulted. TCRdb redid the calling of the PCR reads with MiXCR, one entry per CDR3 protein. The data contain about 820,000 distinct CDR3 sequences, 53% of them singletons. The study, taken as a whole, reports: Compared against controls, patients with multiple sclerosis displayed significantly lower normalized Chao1 diversity. A few TRBV segments (TRBV5-6, TRBV5-1 and TRBV20-1 among them) occurred more frequently in patients than in controls.

This chain uses TRBV20-1 with TRBJ2-3; either TRBD1 or TRBD2 may fit D (5 bases each). The sequence was obtained from a girl aged 5-17 years with multiple sclerosis. Sequenced sample: blood. The CDR3 protein is CSARVWDQKHPDTQYF. CDR3 sequence (DNA): TGCAGTGCTAGAGTGTGGGACCAAAAGCACCCAGATACGCAGTATTTT.